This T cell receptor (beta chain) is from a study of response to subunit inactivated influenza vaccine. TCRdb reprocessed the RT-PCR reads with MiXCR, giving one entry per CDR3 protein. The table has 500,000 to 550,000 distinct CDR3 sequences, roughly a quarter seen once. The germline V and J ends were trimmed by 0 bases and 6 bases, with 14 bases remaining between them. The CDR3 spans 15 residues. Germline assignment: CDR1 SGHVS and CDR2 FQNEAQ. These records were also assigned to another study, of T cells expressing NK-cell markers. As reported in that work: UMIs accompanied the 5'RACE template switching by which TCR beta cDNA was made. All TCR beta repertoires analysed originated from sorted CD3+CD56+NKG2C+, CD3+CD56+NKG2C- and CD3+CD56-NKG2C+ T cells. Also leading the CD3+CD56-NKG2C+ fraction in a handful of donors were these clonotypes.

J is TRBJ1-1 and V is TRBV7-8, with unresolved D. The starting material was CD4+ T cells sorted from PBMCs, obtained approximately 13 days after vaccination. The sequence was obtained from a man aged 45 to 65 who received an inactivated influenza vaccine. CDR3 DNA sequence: TGTGCCAGCAGCTTAGCCCCAACACTAAACGCTGAAGCTTTCTTT. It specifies CASSLAPTLNAEAFF.